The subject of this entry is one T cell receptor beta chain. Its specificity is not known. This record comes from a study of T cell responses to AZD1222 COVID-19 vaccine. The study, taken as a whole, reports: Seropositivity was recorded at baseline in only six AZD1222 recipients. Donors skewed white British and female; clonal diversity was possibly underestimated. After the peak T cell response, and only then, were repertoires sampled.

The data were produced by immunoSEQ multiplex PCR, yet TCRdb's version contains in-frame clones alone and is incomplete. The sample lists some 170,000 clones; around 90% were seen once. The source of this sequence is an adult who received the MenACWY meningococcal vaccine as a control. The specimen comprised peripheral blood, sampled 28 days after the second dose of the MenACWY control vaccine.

CDR3 in DNA: TGTGCCAGCAGCCGGGGAGACGGGCAAACCAATGAGCAGTTCTTC. It encodes CASSRGDGQTNEQFF. V is TRBV7-6 and J is TRBJ2-1; D might be TRBD2 (5 bases). This CDR3 has 15 amino acids. The germline CDR1 and CDR2 sequences are SGHVS and FNYEAQ. Trimming stripped 5 bases from V and 6 bases from J, with 17 bases between.